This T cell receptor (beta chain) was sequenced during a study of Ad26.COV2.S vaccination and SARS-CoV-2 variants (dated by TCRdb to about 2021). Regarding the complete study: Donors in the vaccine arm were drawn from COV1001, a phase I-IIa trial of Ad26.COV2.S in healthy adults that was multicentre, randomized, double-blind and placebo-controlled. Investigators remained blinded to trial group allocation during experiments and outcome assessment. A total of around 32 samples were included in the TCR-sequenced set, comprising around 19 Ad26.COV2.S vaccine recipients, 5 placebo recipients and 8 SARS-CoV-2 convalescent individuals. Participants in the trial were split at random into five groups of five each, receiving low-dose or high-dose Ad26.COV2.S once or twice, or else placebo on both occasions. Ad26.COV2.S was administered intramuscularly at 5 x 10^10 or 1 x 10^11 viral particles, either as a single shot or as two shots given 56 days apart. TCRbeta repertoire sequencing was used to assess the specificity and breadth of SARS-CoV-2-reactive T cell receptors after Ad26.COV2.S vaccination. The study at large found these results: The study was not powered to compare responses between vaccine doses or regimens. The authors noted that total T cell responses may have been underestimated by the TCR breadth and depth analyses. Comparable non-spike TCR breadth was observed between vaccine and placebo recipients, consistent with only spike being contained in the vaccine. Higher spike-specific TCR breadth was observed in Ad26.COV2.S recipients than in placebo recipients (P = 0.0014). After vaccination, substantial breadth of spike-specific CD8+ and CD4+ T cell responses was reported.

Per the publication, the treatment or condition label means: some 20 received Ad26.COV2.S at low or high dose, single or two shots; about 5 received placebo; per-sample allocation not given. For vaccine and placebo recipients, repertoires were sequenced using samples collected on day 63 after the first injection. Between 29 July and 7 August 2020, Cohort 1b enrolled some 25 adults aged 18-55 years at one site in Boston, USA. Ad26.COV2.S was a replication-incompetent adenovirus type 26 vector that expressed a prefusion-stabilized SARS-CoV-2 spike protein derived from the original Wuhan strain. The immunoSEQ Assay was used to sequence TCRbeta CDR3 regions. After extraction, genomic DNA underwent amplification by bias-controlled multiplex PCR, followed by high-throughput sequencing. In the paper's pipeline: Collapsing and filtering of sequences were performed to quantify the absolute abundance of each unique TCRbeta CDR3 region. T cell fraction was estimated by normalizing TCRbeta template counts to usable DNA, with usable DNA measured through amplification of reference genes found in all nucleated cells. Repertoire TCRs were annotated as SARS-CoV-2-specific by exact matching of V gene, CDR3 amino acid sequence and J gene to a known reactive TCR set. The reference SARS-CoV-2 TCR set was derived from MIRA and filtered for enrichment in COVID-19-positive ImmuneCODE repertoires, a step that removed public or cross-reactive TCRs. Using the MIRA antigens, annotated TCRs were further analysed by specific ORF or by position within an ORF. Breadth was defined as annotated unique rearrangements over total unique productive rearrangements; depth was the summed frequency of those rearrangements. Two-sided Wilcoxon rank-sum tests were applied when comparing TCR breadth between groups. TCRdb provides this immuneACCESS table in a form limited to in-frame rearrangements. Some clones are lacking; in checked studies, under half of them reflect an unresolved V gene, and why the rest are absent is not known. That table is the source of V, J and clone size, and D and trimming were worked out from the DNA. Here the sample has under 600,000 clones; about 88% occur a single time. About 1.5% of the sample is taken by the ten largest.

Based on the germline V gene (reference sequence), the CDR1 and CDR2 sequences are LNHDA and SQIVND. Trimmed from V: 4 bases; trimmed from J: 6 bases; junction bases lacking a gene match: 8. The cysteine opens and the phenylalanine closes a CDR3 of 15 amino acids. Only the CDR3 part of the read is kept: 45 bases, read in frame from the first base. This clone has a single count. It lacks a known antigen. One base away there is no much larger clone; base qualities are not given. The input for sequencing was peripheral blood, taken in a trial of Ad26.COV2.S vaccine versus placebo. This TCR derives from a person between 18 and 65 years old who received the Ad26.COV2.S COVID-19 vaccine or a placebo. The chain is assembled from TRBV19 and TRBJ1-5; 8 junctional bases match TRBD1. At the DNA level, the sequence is TGTGCCAGTAGTAGAGAACAGGGGGGGGGTCAGCCCCAGCATTTT. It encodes CASSREQGGGQPQHF. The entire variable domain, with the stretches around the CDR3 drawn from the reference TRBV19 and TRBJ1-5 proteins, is DGGITQSPKYLFRKEGQNVTLSCEQNLNHDAMYWYRQDPGQGLRLIYYSQIVNDFQKGDIAEGYSVSREKKESFPLTVTSAQKNPTAFYLCASSREQGGGQPQHFGDGTRLSIL.